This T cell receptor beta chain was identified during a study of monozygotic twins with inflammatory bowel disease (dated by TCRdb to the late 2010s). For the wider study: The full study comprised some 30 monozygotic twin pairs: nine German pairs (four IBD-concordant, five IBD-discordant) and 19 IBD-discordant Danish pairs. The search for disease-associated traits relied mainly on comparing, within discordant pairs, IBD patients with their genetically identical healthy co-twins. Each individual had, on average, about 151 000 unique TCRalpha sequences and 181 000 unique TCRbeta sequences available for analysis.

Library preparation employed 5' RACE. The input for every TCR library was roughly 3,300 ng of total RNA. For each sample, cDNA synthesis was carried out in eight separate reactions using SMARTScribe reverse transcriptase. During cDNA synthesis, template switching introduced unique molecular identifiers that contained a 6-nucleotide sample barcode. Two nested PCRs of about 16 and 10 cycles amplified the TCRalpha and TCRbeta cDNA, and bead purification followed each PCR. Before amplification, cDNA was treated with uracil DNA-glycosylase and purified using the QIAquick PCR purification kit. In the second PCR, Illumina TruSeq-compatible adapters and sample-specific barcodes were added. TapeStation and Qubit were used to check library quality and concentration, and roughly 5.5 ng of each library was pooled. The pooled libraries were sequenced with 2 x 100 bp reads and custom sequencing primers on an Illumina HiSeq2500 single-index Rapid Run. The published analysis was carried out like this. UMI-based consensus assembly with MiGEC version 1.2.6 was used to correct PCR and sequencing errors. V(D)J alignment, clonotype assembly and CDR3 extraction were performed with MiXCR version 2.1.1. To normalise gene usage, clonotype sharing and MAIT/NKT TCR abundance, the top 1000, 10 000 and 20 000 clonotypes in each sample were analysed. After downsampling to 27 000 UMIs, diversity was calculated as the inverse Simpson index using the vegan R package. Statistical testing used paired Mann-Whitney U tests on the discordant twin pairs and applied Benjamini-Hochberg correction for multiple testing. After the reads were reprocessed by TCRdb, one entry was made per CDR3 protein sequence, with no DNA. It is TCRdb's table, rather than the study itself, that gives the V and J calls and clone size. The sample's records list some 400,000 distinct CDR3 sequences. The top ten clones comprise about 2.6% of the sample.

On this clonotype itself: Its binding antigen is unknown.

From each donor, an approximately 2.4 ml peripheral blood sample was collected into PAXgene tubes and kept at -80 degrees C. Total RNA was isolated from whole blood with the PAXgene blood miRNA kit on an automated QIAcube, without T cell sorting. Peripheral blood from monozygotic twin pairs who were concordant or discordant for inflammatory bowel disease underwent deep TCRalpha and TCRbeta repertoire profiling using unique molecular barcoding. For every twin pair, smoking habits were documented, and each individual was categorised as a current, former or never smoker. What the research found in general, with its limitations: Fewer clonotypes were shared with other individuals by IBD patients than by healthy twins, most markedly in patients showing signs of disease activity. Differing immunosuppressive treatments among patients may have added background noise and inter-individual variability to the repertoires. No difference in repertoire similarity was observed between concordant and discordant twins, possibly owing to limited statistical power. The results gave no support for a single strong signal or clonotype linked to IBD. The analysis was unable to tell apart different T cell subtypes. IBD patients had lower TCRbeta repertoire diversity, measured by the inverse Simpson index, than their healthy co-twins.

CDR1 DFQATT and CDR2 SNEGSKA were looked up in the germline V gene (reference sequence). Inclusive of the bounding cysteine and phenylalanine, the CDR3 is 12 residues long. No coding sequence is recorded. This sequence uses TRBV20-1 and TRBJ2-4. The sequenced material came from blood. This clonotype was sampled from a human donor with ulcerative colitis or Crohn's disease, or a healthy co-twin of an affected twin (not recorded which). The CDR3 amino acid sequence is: CSARVGSNIQYF.